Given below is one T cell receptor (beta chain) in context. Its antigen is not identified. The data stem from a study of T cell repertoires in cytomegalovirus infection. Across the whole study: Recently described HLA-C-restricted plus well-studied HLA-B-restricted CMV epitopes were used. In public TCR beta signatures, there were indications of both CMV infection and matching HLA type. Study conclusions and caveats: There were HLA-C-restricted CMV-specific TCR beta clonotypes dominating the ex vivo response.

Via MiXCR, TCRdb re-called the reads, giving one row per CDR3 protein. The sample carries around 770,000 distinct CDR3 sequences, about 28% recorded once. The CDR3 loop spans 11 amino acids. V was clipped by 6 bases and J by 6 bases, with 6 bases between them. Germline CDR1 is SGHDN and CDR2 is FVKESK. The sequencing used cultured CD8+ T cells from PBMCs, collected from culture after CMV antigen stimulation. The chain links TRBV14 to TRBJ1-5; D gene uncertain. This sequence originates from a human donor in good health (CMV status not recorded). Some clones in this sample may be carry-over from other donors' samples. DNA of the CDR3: TGTGCCAGCAGGATCGGTCAGCCCCAGCATTTT. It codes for CASRIGQPQHF.